This paragraph reports one TCR beta chain. Its antigen is still unknown. This CDR3 is 15 amino acids long. J lost 2 bases, V lost 4 bases, and 2 bases had no gene match. Germline CDR1 is SQVTM and CDR2 is ANQGSEA. PCR was performed using 60 Vbeta and 13 Jbeta primers. Sequencing used immunoSEQ multiplex PCR; TCRdb keeps in-frame clones, though not all of them. The table has around 210,000 clones, 70% to 90% seen once. The data were taken from a study of cytomegalovirus exposure and HLA in healthy donors. Notes on the study in general: Later analysis identified 17,000 or so TCR beta sequences associated with HLA alleles, using a false discovery rate threshold of 0.05.

J is TRBJ2-5 and V is TRBV29-1; TRBD2 aligns across 15 bases. This TCR came from a girl aged 2-10 years in good health and CMV-seronegative. Specimen: PBMCs. As DNA, the CDR3 is TGCAGCGTTGGGACTAGCGGGGGGGCACAAGAGACCCAGTACTTC. As protein: CSVGTSGGAQETQYF.